Presented here are 5 T cell receptor beta chains from one specimen sequenced in a study of vaccination and CD4 T cells after COVID-19. Sequence data for DNA of cultured CD4+ T cells were generated by the Oncomine TCR Beta short-read assay. Each CDR3 protein is one row after TCRdb ran MiXCR on the PCR reads. The sample lists 8,500 to 10,000 distinct CDR3 sequences; about 60% were seen once. Treatment denoted: approximately nine-day PBMC culture with coronavirus spike peptide pools or control peptides (ViraFEST assay). These receptors' antigens are unknown. Sequencing was carried out using CD4+ T cells from blood, cultured in vitro. These receptors were taken from a human donor who had recovered from COVID-19.

The chain uses TRBV20-1 and TRBJ2-2; D may be TRBD1 (6 bases). Germline CDR1 reads DFQATT; CDR2 reads SNEGSKA (reference sequence). V dropped 6 bases and J dropped 0 bases, with 8 bases sitting between them. The length of the CDR3 is 13 residues. The CDR3 region has the DNA TGCAGTGCGAGGACAGCGAACACCGGGGAGCTGTTTTTT. Encoded protein: CSARTANTGELFF.

The rearrangement links TRBV20-1 to TRBJ2-1; a weak D match, TRBD2 (6 bases). Trimming took 4 bases from V and 1 from J, leaving 14 bases between them. The CDR3 covers 15 residues. The V gene's germline CDR1 is DFQATT and CDR2 SNEGSKA (reference sequence). The CDR3 nucleotides read TGCAGTGCTACAAGGTACCGGGGGTCCTACAATGAGCAGTTCTTC. Protein: CSATRYRGSYNEQFF.

This clonotype was seen a single time. The rearrangement links TRBV2 to TRBJ2-5, with D possibly TRBD1 on 7 matching bases. This CDR3 region has 14 residues. The germline V gene has CDR1 SNHLY and CDR2 FYNNEI. The V gene lost 5 bases and the J gene lost 2 bases, with 12 bases spanning the gap. The CDR3 loop reads CASSRGTEQETQYF. The DNA of the CDR3 is TGTGCCAGCAGTCGCGGGACAGAACAAGAGACCCAGTACTTC.

This chain joins TRBV15 and TRBJ1-2, with a possible D match to TRBD1 (5 bases). The CDR3 has 13 residues. V dropped 3 bases and J dropped 10 bases, with 15 bases sitting between them. The germline V gene encodes CDR1 LNHNV and CDR2 YYDKDF (reference sequence). CDR3 coding DNA: TGTGCCACCAGCAGCCGGGGGAATCCGGTCTACACCTTC. It codes for CATSSRGNPVYTF.

This clonotype is medium-sized in the sample. The genes are TRBV6-1 and TRBJ1-2, with D unresolved. The V end lost 4 bases, the J end lost 1 base, and 10 bases lay between the germline ends. Looked up from germline, CDR1 is MNHNS and CDR2 is SASEGT. There are 14 residues in the CDR3. CDR3 coding DNA: TGTGCCAGCAGTGTTAACAGCCGTAACTATGGCTACACCTTC. It codes for CASSVNSRNYGYTF.